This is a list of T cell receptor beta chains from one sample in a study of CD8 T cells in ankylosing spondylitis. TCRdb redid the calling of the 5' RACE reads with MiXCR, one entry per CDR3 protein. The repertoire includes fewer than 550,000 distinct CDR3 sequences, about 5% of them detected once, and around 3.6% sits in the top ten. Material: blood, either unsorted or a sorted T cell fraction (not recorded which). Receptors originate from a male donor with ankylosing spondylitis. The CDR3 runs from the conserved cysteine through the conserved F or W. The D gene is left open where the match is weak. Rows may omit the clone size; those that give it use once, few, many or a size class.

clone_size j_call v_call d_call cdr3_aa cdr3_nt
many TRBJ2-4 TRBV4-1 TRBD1 CASSHRLDRAEKNIQYF TGCGCCAGCAGCCATCGGCTGGACAGGGCGGAAAAAAACATTCAGTACTTC
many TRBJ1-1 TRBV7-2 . CASSFDPNTEAFF TGTGCCAGCAGCTTTGACCCGAACACTGAAGCTTTCTTT
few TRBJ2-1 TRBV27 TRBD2 CASTRTSGVWNEQFF TGTGCCAGCACCCGTACTAGCGGGGTCTGGAATGAGCAGTTCTTC
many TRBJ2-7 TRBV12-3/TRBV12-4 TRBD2 CASSYAGGTYEQYF TGTGCCAGCAGTTATGCGGGGGGTACCTACGAGCAGTACTTC
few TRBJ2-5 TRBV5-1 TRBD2 CASSWQAGGLETQYF TGCGCCAGCAGCTGGCAGGCGGGGGGCCTAGAGACCCAGTACTTC
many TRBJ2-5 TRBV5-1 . CASSLRGASNQETQYF TGCGCCAGCAGCCTTCGGGGGGCTTCGAACCAAGAGACCCAGTACTTC
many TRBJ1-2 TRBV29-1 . CSVIQGDGYTF TGCAGCGTGATCCAGGGTGATGGCTACACCTTC
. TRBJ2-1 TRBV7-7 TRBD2 CASSVTSGVYNEQFF TGTGCTAGCAGCGTGACTAGCGGGGTATACAATGAGCAGTTCTTC
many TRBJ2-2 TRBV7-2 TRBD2 CASSPGLAGVGELFF TGTGCCAGCAGCCCCGGACTAGCGGGGGTCGGGGAGCTGTTTTTT
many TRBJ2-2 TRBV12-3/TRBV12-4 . CASRPGNTGELFF TGTGCCAGCCGCCCGGGTAACACCGGGGAGCTGTTTTTT
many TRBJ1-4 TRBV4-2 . CASSLRSTNEKLFF TGTGCCAGCAGCCTTCGATCCACTAATGAAAAACTGTTTTTT
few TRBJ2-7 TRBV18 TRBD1 CASSPATGGYEQYF TGTGCCAGCTCACCGGCGACAGGGGGCTACGAGCAGTACTTC
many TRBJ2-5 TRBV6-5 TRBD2 CATYSGRGTQYF TGTGCCACCTATAGCGGGAGAGGGACCCAGTACTTC
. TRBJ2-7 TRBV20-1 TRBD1 CSATGTGRWDEQYF TGCAGTGCTACAGGGACAGGGCGATGGGACGAGCAGTACTTC
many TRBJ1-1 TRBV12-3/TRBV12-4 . CASRRRNTEAFF TGTGCCAGCAGGCGGAGGAACACTGAAGCTTTCTTT
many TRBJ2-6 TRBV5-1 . CASSFISGANVLTF TGTGCCAGCAGCTTCATCTCTGGGGCCAACGTCCTGACTTTC
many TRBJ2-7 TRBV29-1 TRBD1 CSVEDQDRAYEQYF TGCAGCGTTGAAGATCAGGACAGGGCCTACGAGCAGTACTTC
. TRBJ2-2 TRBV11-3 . CASSLQGGRNTGELFF TGTGCCAGCAGCCTTCAGGGGGGTCGGAACACCGGGGAGCTGTTTTTT
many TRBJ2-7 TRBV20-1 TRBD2 CSAIRGSHTYEQYF TGCAGTGCTATCCGCGGGAGCCACACCTACGAGCAGTACTTC
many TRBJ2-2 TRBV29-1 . CSVVSPNTGELFF TGCAGCGTTGTTAGCCCGAACACCGGGGAGCTGTTTTTT
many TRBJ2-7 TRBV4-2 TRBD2 CASSQGRLAGVEQYF TGTGCCAGCAGTCAGGGCAGACTAGCGGGAGTCGAGCAGTACTTC
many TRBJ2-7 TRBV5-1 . CASRMDPSSYEQYF TGCGCCAGCAGAATGGATCCCAGCTCCTACGAGCAGTACTTC
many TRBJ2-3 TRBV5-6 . CASSDIEGRVSDTQYF TGTGCCAGCAGCGATATCGAGGGCCGGGTGTCAGATACGCAGTATTTT
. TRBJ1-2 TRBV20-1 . CSASLRQKDGYTF TGCAGTGCTAGTTTACGGCAGAAGGATGGCTACACCTTC
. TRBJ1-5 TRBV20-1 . CSARAAIHQPQHF TGCAGTGCCCGGGCGGCTATTCACCAGCCCCAGCATTTT
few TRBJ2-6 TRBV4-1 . CASSLPRSSGANVLTF TGCGCCAGCAGCCTGCCACGGAGCTCTGGGGCCAACGTCCTGACTTTC
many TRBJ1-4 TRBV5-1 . CASSLARGPSTNEKLFF TGCGCCAGCAGCTTGGCCCGGGGGCCATCAACTAATGAAAAACTGTTTTTT
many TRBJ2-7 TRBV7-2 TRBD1 CASSPYRGSYEQYF TGCGCCAGCAGCCCGTACAGGGGTTCCTACGAGCAGTACTTC
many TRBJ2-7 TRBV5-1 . CASSSLGVSEQYF TGCGCCAGCAGCTCCCTAGGGGTCTCCGAGCAGTACTTC
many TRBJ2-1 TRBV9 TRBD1 CASSLSGGEQFF TGTGCCAGCAGCCTTTCAGGGGGTGAGCAGTTCTTC
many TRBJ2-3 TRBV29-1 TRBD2 CSVSSGSWADTQYF TGCAGCGTTTCTAGCGGGAGTTGGGCAGATACGCAGTATTTT
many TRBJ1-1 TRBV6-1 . CASSDPGVRWDTEAFF TGTGCCAGCAGTGACCCAGGGGTAAGGTGGGACACTGAAGCTTTCTTT
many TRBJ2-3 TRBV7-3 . CASSRGGPTDTQYF TGTGCCAGCAGCCGAGGAGGCCCTACAGATACGCAGTATTTT
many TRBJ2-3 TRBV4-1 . CASSQERPAGSTDTQYF TGCGCCAGCAGCCAAGAAAGACCAGCGGGTAGCACAGATACGCAGTATTTT